This TCR beta chain was obtained from a study of CD8 T cells in Susac syndrome (dated by TCRdb to the late 2010s). Regarding the complete study: Whether CD8+ T cell activation and differentiation in Susac syndrome was antigen driven was tested using repertoire sequencing.

CDR1 is given as KGHDR and CDR2 as SFDVKD, both from the germline V gene. V lost 2 bases and J lost 5 bases; the stretch between them is 11 bases long. Spanning cysteine to phenylalanine, the CDR3 consists of 14 amino acids. Just the 42-base CDR3 DNA is kept, in frame starting at base 1. As to this clonotype: Its antigen remains unidentified. There are no base qualities to consult, and no much larger clone falls within one base.

RNA was extracted using the RNeasy kit, and about 0.45 to 1 ug of the RNA was reverse transcribed with random hexamers. The immunoSEQ multiplex PCR assay, which covers 54 Vbeta and 13 Jbeta segments, was used to amplify TCR beta CDR3 regions. PCR amplification bias was corrected by using a synthetic template baseline for primer optimization and computational correction. As for the original processing: Reads were annotated to V, D and J genes according to IMGT and were analyzed with immunoSEQ Analyzer, with only productive sequences retained. Clonality was calculated as one minus the Shannon entropy normalized by log2 of the number of productive unique sequences. For each patient and control, public and private clones were evaluated within the 100 most prevalent clones. Susac-specific clones were defined as absent from healthy and MS cohorts, over a thousand published viral clones and other ImmuneACCESS disease sequences. TCRdb passed the public sequencing reads through fastp at Q25 and MiXCR, retaining productive beta sequences. When rows share a CDR3 protein, they turn into one entry using the most common DNA and genes. V and J calls and clone size were set by TCRdb, not the authors. In all, the sample holds approximately 190,000 distinct CDR3 sequences, and roughly 96% of those were seen once. The ten largest clonotypes hold 0.093% of the sample.

Peripheral blood CD8+ and CD4+ T cells from healthy donors, Susac syndrome patients and multiple sclerosis patients were profiled using high-throughput TCR beta sequencing. Multiple sclerosis controls were treatment-naive patients with stable or active relapsing-remitting disease fulfilling revised McDonald criteria. Bulk CD8+ and CD4+ T cells were purified magnetically by negative isolation, whereas CD8+ TEMRA cells were enriched by FACS. Blood was collected in EDTA tubes and processed within 24 hours, with PBMCs isolated through density gradient centrifugation. PBMCs intended for TCR sequencing were frozen in liquid nitrogen and were later thawed in a 37 degrees C water bath. The sorted or isolated CD4+, CD8+ and CD8+ TEMRA cells had a purity of 90% or higher. Study-wide findings and limitations: The number of individuals in the TCR sequencing and HLA analysis was acknowledged as relatively small.

Sequencing was done on a sample of CD4+ T cells from PBMCs. This sequence originates from a human donor with multiple sclerosis. The chain is encoded by TRBV24-1 joined to TRBJ2-5, with the D gene not confidently named. DNA sequence: TGTGCCACCAGTGATTCGGTCGCTGGGGAGACCCAGTACTTC. This gives the protein CATSDSVAGETQYF.